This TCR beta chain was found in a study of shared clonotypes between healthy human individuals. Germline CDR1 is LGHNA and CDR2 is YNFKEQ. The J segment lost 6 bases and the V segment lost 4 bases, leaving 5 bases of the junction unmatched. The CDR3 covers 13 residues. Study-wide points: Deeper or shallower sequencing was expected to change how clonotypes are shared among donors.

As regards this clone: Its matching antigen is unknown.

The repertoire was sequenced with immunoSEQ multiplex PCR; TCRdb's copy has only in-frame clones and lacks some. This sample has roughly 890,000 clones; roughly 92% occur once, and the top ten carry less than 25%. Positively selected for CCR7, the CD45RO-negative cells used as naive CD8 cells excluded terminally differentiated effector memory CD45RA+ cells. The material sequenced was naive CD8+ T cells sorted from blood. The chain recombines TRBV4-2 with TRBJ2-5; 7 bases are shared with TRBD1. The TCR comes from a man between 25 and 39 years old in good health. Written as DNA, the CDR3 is TGTGCCAGCAGCCTAGACAGGGTAAAGACCCAGTACTTC. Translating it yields CASSLDRVKTQYF.